This T cell receptor (beta chain) is drawn from a study of T cell changes during pregnancy in multiple sclerosis. TCRdb's copy holds only in-frame clones and misses some; the assay was immunoSEQ multiplex PCR. Of about 92,000 clones listed, 85% to 95% are singletons. Germline-derived CDR1 and CDR2 are MNHEY and SMNVEV (reference sequence). Trimming removed 6 bases at V and 13 bases at J, with 19 bases between. This CDR3 is 13 amino acids long. Sequenced here: peripheral blood, sampled in the first trimester of pregnancy. This rearrangement joins TRBV27 to TRBJ2-1; tentative D call: TRBD2 (6 bases). The clonotype originates from a female donor with multiple sclerosis, enrolled in a pregnancy study. The CDR3 spells CASRTLTSSTQFF. The CDR3 nucleotides are TGTGCCAGCAGGACCTTGACTAGTAGTACTCAGTTCTTC.